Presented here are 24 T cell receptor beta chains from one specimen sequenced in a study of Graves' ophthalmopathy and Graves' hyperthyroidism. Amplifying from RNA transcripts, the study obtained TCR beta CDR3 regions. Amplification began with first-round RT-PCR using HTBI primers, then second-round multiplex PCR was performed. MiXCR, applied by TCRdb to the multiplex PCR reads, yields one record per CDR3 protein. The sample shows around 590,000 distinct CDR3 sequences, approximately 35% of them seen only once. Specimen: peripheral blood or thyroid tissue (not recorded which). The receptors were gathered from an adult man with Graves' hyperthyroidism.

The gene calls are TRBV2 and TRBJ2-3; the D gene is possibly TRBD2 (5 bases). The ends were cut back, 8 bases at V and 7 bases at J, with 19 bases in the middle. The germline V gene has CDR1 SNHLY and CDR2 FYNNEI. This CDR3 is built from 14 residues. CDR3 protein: CASPEGTPGNTQYF. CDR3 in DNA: TGTGCCAGCCCCGAGGGCACTCCGGGGAATACGCAGTATTTT.

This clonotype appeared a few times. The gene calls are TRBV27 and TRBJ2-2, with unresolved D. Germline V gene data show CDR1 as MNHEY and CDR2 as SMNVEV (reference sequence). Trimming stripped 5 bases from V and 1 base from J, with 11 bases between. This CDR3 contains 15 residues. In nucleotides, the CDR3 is TGTGCCAGCAGTCCTCGGTCCGGGAACACCGGGGAGCTGTTTTTT. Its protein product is CASSPRSGNTGELFF.

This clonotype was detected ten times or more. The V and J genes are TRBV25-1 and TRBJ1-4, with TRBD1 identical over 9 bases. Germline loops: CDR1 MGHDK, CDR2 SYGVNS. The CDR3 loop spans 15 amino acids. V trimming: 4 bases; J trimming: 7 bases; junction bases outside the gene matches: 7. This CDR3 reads CASSAGTGWFEKLFF. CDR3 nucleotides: TGTGCCAGCAGTGCCGGGACAGGGTGGTTTGAAAAACTGTTTTTT.

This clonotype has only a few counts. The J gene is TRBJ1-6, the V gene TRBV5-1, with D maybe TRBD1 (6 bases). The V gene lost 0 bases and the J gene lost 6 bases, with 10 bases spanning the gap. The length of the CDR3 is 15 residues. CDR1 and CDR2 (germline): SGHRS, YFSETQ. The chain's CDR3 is CASSLEVRGNSPLHF. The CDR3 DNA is TGCGCCAGCAGCTTGGAGGTCAGGGGTAATTCACCCCTCCACTTT.

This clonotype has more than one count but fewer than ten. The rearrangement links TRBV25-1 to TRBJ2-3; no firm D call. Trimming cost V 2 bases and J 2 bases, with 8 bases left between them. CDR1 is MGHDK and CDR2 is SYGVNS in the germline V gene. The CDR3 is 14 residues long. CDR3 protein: CASSEGQSTDTQYF. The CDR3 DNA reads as TGTGCCAGCAGTGAAGGCCAGTCCACAGATACGCAGTATTTT.

The CDR3 DNA follows: TGTGCCAGCACAAGGGGGGTAGGGTCCCATGGCTACACCTTC. As protein: CASTRGVGSHGYTF. The gene calls are TRBV6-4 and TRBJ1-2; D might be TRBD1 (6 bases). The CDR3 has 14 amino acids. V lost 7 bases to trimming and J lost 6 bases, with 18 bases between them. Germline V gene lookup returns CDR1 MRHNA and CDR2 SNTAGT.

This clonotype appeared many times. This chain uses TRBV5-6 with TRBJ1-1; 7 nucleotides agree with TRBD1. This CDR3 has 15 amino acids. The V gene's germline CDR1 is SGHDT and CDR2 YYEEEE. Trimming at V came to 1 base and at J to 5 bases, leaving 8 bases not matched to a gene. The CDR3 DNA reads TGTGCCAGCAGCTTGAGGTGGGGACAGCTTACTGAAGCTTTCTTT. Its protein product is CASSLRWGQLTEAFF.

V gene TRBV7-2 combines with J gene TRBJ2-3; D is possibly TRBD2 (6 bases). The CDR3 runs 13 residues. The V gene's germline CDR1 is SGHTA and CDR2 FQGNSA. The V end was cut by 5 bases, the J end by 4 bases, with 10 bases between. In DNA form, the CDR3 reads TGTGCCAGCAGCCACCCGGGGGCAGATACGCAGTATTTT. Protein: CASSHPGADTQYF.

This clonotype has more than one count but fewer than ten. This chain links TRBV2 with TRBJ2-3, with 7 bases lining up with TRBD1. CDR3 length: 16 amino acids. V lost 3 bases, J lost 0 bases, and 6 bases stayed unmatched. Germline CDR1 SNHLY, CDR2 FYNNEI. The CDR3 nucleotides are TGTGCCAGCAGTGATCAGTGGGACAGAAGCACAGATACGCAGTATTTT. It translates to CASSDQWDRSTDTQYF.

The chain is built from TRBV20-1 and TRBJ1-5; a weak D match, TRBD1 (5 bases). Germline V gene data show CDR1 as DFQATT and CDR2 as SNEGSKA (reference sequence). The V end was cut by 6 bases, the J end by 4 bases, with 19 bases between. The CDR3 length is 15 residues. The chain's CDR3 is CSAQMAGRDNQPQHF. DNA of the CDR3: TGCAGTGCCCAGATGGCAGGGAGAGATAATCAGCCCCAGCATTTT.

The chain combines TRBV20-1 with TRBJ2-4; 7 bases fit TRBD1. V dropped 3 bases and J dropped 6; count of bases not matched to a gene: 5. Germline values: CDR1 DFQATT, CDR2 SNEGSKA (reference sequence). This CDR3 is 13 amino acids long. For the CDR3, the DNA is TGCAGTGCTAGGCACAGGGGTGGAAACATTCAGTACTTC. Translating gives CSARHRGGNIQYF.

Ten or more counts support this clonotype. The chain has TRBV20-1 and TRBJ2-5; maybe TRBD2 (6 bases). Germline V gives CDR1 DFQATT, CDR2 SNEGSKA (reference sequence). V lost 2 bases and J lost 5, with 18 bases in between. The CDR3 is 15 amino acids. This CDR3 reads CSARTTRIPFETQYF. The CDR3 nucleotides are TGCAGTGCTAGAACGACTAGGATTCCCTTTGAGACCCAGTACTTC.

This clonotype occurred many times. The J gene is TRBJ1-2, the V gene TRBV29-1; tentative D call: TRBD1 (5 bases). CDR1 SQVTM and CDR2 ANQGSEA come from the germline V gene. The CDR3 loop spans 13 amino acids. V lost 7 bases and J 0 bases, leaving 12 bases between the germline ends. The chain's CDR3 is CSGRVKANYGYTF. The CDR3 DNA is TGCAGCGGCAGGGTGAAAGCTAACTATGGCTACACCTTC.

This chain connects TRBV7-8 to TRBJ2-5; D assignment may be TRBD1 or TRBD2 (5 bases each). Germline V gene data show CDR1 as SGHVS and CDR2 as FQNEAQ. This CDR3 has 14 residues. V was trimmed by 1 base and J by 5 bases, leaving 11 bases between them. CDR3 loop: CASSLEGTRETQYF. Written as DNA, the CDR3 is TGTGCCAGCAGCTTAGAAGGGACGAGGGAGACCCAGTACTTC.

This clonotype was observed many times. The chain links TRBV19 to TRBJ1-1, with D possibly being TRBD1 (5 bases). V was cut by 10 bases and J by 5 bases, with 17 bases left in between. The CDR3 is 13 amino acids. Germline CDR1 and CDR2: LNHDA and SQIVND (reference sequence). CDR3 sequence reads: CATGQHSGTEAFF. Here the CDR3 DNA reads TGTGCCACAGGGCAACATAGTGGGACTGAAGCTTTCTTT.

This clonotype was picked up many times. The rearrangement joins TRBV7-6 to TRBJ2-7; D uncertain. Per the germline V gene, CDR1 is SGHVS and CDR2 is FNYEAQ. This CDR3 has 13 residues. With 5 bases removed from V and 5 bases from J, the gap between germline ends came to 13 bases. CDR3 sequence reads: CASSKLSDHEQYF. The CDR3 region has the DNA TGTGCCAGCAGCAAGCTATCGGACCACGAGCAGTACTTC.

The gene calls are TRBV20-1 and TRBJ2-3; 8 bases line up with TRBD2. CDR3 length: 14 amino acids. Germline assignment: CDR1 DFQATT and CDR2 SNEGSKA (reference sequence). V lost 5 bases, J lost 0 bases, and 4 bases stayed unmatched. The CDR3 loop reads CSAAASGSTDTQYF. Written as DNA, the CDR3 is TGCAGTGCTGCAGCTAGCGGGAGCACAGATACGCAGTATTTT.

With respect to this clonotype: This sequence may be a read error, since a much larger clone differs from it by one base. The CDR3 region is CASGYPRGGIRGELFF. CDR3 coding DNA: TGTGCCAGCGGTTACCCCCGAGGGGGGATACGTGGGGAGCTGTTTTTT. The chain couples TRBV5-1 to TRBJ2-2; D is possibly TRBD1 or TRBD2 (6 bases each). This CDR3 is built from 16 residues. CDR1 SGHRS and CDR2 YFSETQ come from the germline V gene.

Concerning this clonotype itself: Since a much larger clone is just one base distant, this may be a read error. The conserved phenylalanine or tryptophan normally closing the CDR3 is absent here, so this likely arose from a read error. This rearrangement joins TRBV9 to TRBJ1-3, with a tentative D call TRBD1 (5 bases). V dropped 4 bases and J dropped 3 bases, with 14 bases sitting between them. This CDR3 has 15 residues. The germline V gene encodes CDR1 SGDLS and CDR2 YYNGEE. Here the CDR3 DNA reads TGTGCCAGCAGCTTAGGCGGGGGAGGTGGAAACACCATATATTCT. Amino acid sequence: CASSLGGGGGNTIYS.

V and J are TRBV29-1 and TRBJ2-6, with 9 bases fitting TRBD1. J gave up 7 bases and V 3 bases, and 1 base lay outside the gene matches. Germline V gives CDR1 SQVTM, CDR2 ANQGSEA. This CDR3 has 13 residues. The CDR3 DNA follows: TGCAGCGTTGAGGGACAGGGTGCCAACGTCCTGACTTTC. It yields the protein CSVEGQGANVLTF.

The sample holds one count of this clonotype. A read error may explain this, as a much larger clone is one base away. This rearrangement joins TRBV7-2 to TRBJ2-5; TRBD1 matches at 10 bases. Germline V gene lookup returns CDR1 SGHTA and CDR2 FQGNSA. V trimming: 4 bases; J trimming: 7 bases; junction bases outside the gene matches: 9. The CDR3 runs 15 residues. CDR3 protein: CASSWGQGLEGTQYF. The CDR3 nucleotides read TGTGCCAGCAGCTGGGGACAGGGGCTCGAAGGGACCCAGTACTTC.

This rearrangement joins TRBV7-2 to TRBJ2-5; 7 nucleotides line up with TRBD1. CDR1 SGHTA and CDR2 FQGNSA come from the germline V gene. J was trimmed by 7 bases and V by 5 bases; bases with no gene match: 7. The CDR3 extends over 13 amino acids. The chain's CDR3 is CASSTPRQGTQYF. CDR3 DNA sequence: TGTGCCAGCAGCACCCCACGACAGGGGACCCAGTACTTC.

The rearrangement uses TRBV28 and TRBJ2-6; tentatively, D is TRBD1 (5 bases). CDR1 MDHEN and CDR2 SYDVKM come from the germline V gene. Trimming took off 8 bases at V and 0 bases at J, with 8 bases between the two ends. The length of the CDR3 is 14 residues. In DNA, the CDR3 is TGTGCCAGCGGACAAGACTCTGGGGCCAACGTCCTGACTTTC. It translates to CASGQDSGANVLTF.

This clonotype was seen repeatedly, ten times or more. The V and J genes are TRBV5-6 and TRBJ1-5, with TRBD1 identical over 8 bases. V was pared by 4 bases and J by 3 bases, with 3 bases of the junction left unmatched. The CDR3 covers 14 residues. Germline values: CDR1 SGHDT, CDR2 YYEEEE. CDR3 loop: CASSRTGSNQPQHF. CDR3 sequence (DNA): TGTGCCAGCAGCAGGACAGGGTCCAATCAGCCCCAGCATTTT.